This record concerns one T cell receptor (beta chain) sequence. As yet, its antigen is unknown. RNA, at roughly 0.5 to 1 ug, was reverse transcribed with random hexamers. Amplification of TCR beta CDR3 by immunoSEQ multiplex PCR spanned 54 Vbeta and 13 Jbeta. TCRdb used MiXCR to reprocess the immunoSEQ multiplex PCR reads, holding one entry per CDR3 protein. The repertoire holds under 300,000 distinct CDR3 sequences, with almost 97% as singletons. These data are taken from a study of CD8 T cells in Susac syndrome. Germline V gene data show CDR1 as SQVTM and CDR2 as ANQGSEA. The CDR3 contains 14 residues. Trimming removed 7 bases from V and 2 bases from J, with 17 bases in between. Study observations and caveats: In Susac patients, clonal expansion was not detected in CD4+ cells.

The TCR was taken from a human donor with Susac syndrome. The chain is built from TRBV29-1 and TRBJ1-1, with D possibly TRBD1 on 6 matching bases. Material for sequencing was CD4+ T cells from PBMCs. The CDR3 region is CSGRTGPINTEAFF. DNA for the CDR3: TGCAGCGGCAGAACAGGGCCGATCAACACTGAAGCTTTCTTT.